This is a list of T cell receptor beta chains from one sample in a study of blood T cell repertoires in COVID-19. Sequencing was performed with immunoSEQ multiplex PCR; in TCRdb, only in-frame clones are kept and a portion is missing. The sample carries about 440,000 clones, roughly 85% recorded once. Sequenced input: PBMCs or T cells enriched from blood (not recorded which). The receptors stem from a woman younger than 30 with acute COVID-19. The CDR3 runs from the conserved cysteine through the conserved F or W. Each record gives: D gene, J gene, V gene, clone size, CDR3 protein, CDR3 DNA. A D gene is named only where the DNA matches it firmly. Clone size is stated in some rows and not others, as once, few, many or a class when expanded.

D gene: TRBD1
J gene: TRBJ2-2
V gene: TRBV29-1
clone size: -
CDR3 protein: CSIAGTANTGELFF
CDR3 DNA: TGCAGTATCGCTGGGACAGCGAACACCGGGGAGCTGTTTTTT

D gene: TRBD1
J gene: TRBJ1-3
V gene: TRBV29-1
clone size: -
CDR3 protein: CSVARGGWVTGNTIYF
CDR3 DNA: TGCAGCGTTGCACGAGGGGGCTGGGTAACTGGAAACACCATATATTTT

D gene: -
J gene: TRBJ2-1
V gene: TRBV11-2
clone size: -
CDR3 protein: CASSFRGSKVRNEQFF
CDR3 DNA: TGTGCCAGCAGCTTTAGAGGGAGTAAGGTTAGAAATGAGCAGTTCTTC

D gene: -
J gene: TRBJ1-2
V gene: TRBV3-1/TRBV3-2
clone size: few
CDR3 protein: CASSTGTTNGYTF
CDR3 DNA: TGTGCCAGCAGCACCGGGACAACAAACGGCTACACCTTC

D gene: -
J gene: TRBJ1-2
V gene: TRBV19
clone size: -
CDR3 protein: CASSKTDRGYGYTF
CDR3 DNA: TGTGCCAGTAGTAAGACAGATCGTGGCTATGGCTACACCTTC

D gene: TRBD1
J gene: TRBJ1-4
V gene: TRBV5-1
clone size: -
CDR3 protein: CASSHGGTGTNEKLFF
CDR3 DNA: TGCGCCAGCAGTCACGGCGGGACAGGCACCAATGAAAAACTGTTTTTT

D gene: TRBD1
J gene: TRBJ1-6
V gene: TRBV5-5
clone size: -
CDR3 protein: CASSSRGTGRSPLHF
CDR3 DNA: TGTGCCAGCAGCTCCCGGGGGACAGGTCGATCACCCCTCCACTTT

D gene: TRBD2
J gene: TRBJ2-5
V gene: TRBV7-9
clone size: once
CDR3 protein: CASSLVAGGQETQYF
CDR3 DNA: TGTGCCAGCAGCTTAGTAGCGGGGGGCCAAGAGACCCAGTACTTC

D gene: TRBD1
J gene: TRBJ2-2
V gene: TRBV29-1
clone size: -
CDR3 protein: CSVGTGVGTGELFF
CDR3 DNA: TGCAGCGTGGGGACAGGGGTAGGCACCGGGGAGCTGTTTTTT

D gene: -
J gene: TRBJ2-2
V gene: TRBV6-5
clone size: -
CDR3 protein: CASSYSPGRTGELFF
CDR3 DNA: TGTGCCAGCAGTTACTCGCCGGGTAGGACCGGGGAGCTGTTTTTT

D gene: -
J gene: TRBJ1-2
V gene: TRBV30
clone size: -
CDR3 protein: CAWSVLNRSGYTF
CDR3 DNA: TGTGCCTGGAGTGTACTTAACAGGAGTGGCTACACCTTC

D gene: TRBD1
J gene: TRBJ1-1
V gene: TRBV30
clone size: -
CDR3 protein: CAWTRTGTMNTEAFF
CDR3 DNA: TGTGCCTGGACGAGGACAGGGACTATGAACACTGAAGCTTTCTTT

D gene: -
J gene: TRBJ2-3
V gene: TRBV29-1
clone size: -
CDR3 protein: CSVVGEVTDTQYF
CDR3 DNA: TGCAGCGTTGTCGGGGAGGTCACAGATACGCAGTATTTT

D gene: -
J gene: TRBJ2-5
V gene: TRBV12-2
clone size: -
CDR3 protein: CASRLAEGRETQYF
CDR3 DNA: TGTGCAAGTCGCTTAGCGGAGGGCAGGGAGACCCAGTACTTC

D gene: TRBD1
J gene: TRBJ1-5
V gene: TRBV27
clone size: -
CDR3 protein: CASSGTGVMGNQPQHF
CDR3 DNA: TGTGCCAGCAGCGGGACAGGGGTTATGGGCAATCAGCCCCAGCATTTT

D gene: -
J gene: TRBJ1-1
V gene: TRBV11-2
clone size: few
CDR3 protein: CASSRGNTEAFF
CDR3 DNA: TGTGCCAGCAGCCGGGGGAACACTGAAGCTTTCTTT

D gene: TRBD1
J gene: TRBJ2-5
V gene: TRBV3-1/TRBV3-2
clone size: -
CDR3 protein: CASSPRGTGDLQETQYF
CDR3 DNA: TGTGCCAGCAGCCCACGGGGGACAGGGGACCTCCAAGAGACCCAGTACTTC

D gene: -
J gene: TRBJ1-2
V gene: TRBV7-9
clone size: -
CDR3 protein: CASSLNLPAYGYTF
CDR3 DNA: TGTGCCAGCAGCTTAAATCTCCCTGCGTATGGCTACACCTTC

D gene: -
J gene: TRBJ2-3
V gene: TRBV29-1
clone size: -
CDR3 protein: CSGNRGTDTQYF
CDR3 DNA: TGCAGCGGAAATCGGGGCACAGATACGCAGTATTTT

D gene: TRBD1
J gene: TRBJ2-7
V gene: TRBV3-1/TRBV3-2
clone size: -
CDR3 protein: CASSAGQGYEQYF
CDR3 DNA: TGTGCCAGCAGCGCCGGACAGGGGTACGAGCAGTACTTC

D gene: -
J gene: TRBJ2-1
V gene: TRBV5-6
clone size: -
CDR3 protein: CASSFSGSTEQFF
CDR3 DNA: TGTGCCAGCAGCTTTTCCGGGAGCACCGAGCAGTTCTTC

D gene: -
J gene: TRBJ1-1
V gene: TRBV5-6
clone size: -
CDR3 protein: CASSSASRGRVNTEAFF
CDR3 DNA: TGTGCCAGCAGCTCCGCCAGCAGGGGAAGGGTCAACACTGAAGCTTTCTTT

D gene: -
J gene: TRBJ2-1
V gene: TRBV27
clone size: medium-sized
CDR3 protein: CASSLRVWENNEQFF
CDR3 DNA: TGTGCCAGCAGTTTAAGGGTGTGGGAGAACAATGAGCAGTTCTTC